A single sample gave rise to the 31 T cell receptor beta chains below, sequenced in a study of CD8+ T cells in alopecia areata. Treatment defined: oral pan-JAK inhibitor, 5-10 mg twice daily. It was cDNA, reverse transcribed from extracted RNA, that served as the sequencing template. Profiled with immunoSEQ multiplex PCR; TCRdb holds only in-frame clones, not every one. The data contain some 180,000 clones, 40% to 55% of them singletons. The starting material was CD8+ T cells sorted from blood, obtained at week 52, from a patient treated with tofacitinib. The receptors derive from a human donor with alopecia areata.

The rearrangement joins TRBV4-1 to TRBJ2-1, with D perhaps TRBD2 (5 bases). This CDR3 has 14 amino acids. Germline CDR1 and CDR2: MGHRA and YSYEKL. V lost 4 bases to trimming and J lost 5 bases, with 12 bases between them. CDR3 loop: CASSRDRGHNEQFF. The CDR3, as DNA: TGCGCCAGCAGCCGCGATAGAGGGCACAATGAGCAGTTCTTC.

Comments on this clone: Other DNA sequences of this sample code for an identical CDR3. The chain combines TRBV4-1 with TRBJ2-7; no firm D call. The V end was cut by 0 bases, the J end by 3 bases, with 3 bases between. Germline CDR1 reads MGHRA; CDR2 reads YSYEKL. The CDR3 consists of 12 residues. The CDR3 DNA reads TGCGCCAGCAGCCAAGAAGGCTACGAGCAGTACTTC. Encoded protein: CASSQEGYEQYF.

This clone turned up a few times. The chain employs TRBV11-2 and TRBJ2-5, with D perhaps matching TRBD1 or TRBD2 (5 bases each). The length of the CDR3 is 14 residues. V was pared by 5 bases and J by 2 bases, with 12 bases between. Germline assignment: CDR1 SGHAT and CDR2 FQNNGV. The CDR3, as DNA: TGTGCCAGCAGCGTGCCGGGACGGCAAGAGACCCAGTACTTC. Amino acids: CASSVPGRQETQYF.

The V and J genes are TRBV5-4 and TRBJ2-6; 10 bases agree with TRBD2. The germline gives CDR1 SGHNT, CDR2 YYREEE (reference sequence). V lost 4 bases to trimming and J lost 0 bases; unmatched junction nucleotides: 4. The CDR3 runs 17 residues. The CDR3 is CASSQAGGSSGANVLTF. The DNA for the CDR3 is TGTGCCAGCAGCCAAGCGGGGGGGAGCTCTGGGGCCAACGTCCTGACTTTC.

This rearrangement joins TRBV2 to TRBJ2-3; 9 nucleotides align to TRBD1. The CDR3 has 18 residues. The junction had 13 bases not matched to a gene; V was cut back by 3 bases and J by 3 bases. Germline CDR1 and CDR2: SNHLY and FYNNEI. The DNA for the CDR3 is TGTGCCAGCAGTGATTCGCCGCTTAGACAGGGGGAAACAGATACGCAGTATTTT. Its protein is CASSDSPLRQGETDTQYF.

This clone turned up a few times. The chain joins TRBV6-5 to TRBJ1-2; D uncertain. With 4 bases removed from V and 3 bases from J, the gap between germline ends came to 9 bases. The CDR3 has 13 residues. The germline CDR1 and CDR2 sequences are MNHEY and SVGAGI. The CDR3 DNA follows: TGTGCCAGCAGTTGGACCTCCTACTATGGCTACACCTTC. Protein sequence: CASSWTSYYGYTF.

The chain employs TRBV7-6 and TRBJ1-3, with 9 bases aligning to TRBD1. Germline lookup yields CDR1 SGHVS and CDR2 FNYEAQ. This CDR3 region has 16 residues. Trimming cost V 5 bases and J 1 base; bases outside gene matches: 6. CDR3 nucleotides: TGTGCCAGCAGCCCTGGACAGGGGAGATCTGGAAACACCATATATTTT. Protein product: CASSPGQGRSGNTIYF. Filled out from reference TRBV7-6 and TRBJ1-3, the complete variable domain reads GAGVSQSPRYKVTKRGQDVALRCDPISGHVSLYWYRQALGQGPEFLTYFNYEAQQDKSGLPNDRFSAERPEGSISTLTIQRTEQRDSAMYRCASSPGQGRSGNTIYFGEGSWLTVV.

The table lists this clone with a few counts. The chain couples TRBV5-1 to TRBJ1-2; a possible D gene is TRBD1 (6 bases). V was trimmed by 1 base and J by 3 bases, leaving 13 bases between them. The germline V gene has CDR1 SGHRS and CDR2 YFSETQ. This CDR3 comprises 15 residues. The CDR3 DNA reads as TGCGCCAGCAGCTTGAGGCAGGGGTTGGACTATGGCTACACCTTC. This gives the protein CASSLRQGLDYGYTF.

The CDR3, as DNA: TGTGCCAGCAGCCCAAGCACAGATACGCAGTATTTT. Encoded protein: CASSPSTDTQYF. The chain joins TRBV5-6 to TRBJ2-3; D remains ambiguous. The V gene's germline CDR1 is SGHDT and CDR2 YYEEEE. The CDR3 is made up of 12 amino acids. Trimming stripped 4 bases from V and 0 bases from J, with 3 bases between. Full variable domain (missing parts from reference TRBV5-6 and TRBJ2-3): DAGVTQSPTHLIKTRGQQVTLRCSPKSGHDTVSWYQQALGQGPQFIFQYYEEEERQRGNFPDRFSGHQFPNYSSELNVNALLLGDSALYLCASSPSTDTQYFGPGTRLTVL.

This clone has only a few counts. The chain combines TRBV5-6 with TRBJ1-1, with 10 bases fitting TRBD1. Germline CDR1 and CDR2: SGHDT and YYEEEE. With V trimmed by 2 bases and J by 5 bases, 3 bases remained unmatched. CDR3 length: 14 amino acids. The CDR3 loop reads CASSLGTGVTEAFF. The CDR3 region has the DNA TGTGCCAGCAGCTTAGGGACAGGGGTGACTGAAGCTTTCTTT.

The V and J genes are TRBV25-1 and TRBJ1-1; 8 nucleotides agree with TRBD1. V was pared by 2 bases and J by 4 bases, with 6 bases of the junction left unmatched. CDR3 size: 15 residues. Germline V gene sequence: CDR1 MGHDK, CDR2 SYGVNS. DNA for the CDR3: TGTGCCAGCAGTGAACAGGGGGCGCGAGTCACTGAAGCTTTCTTT. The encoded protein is CASSEQGARVTEAFF.

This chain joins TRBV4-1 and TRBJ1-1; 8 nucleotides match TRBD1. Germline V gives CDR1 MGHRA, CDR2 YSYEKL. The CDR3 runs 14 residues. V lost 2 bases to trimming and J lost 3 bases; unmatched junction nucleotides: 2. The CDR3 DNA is TGCGCCAGCAGCCAAAACAGGGGGTACACTGAAGCTTTCTTT. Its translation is CASSQNRGYTEAFF.

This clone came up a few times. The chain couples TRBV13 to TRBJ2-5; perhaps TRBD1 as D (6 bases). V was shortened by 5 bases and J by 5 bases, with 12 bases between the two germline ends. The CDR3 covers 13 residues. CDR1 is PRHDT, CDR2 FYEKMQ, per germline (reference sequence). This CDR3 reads CASSPDSRETQYF. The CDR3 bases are TGTGCCAGCAGCCCGGACAGTAGGGAGACCCAGTACTTC.

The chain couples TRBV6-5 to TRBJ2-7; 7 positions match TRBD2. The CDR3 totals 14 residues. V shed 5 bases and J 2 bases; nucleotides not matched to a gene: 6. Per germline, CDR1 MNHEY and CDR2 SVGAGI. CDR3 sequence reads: CASSEGGETYEQYF. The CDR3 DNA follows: TGTGCCAGCAGTGAGGGAGGGGAAACCTACGAGCAGTACTTC.

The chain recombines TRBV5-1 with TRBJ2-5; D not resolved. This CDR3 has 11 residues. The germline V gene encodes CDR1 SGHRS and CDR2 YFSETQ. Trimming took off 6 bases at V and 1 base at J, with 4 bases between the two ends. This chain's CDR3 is CASNIQETQYF. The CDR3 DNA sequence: TGCGCCAGCAACATCCAAGAGACCCAGTACTTC.

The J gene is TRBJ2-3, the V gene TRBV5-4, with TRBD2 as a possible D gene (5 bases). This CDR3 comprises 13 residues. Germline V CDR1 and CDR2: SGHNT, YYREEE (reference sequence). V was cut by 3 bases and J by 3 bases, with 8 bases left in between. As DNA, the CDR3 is TGTGCCAGCAGCTCCCCGGGAACAGATACGCAGTATTTT. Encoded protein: CASSSPGTDTQYF. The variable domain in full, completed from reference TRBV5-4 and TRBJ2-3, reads ETGVTQSPTHLIKTRGQQVTLRCSSQSGHNTVSWYQQALGQGPQFIFQYYREEENGRGNFPPRFSGLQFPNYSSELNVNALELDDSALYLCASSSPGTDTQYFGPGTRLTVL.

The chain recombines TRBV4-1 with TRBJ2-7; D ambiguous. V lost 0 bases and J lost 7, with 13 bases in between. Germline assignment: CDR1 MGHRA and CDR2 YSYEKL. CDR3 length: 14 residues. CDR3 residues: CASSQDPGGGEQYF. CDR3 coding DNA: TGCGCCAGCAGCCAAGACCCAGGCGGCGGAGAGCAGTACTTC.

The CDR3 DNA sequence: TGCGCCAGCAGCCCTACAGAGACAGGGCATACTTCCTACGAGCAGTACTTC. Amino acids: CASSPTETGHTSYEQYF. V is TRBV4-1 and J is TRBJ2-7; TRBD1 agrees at 7 bases. The CDR3 runs to 17 residues. V lost 4 bases to trimming and J lost 1 base; unmatched junction nucleotides: 13. CDR1 and CDR2 (germline): MGHRA, YSYEKL.

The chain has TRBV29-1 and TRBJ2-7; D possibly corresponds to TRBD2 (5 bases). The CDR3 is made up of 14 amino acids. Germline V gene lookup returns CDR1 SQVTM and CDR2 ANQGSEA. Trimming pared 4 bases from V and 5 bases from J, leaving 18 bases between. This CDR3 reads CSVAGGSSPNEQYF. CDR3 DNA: TGCAGCGTTGCTGGCGGGTCTTCTCCTAACGAGCAGTACTTC.

The CDR3 reads CASNVAGAYNEQFF. The CDR3 nucleotides read TGCGCCAGCAATGTAGCGGGGGCCTACAATGAGCAGTTCTTC. V gene TRBV5-1 combines with J gene TRBJ2-1; 9 nucleotides line up with TRBD2. The germline V gene encodes CDR1 SGHRS and CDR2 YFSETQ. There are 14 residues in the CDR3. V lost 6 bases, J lost 2 bases, and 3 bases stayed unmatched.

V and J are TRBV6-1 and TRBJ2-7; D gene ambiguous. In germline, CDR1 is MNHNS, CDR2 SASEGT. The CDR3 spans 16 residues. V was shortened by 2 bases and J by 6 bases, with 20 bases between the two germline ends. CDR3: CASSEWLVDENIEQYF. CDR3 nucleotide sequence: TGTGCCAGCAGTGAATGGTTAGTGGACGAGAACATCGAGCAGTACTTC.

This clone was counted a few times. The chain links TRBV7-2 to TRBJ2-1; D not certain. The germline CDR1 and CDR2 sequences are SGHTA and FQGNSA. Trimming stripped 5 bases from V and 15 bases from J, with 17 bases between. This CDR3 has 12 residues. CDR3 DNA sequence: TGTGCCAGCAGCCTTGACACGCCACCACGGTTCTTC. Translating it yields CASSLDTPPRFF.

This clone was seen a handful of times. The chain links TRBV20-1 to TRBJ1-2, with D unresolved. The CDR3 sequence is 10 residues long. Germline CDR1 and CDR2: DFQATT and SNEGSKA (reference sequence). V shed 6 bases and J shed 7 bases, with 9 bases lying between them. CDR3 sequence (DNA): TGCAGTGCCCTCGCAGTTGGCTACACCTTC. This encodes CSALAVGYTF.

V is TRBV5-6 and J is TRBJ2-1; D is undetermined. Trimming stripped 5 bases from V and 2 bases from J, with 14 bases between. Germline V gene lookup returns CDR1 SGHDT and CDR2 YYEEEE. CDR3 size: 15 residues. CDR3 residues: CASSRWGSPYNEQFF. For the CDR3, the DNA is TGTGCCAGCAGTCGGTGGGGATCTCCCTACAATGAGCAGTTCTTC. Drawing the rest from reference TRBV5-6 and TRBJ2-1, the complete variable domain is DAGVTQSPTHLIKTRGQQVTLRCSPKSGHDTVSWYQQALGQGPQFIFQYYEEEERQRGNFPDRFSGHQFPNYSSELNVNALLLGDSALYLCASSRWGSPYNEQFFGPGTRLTVL.

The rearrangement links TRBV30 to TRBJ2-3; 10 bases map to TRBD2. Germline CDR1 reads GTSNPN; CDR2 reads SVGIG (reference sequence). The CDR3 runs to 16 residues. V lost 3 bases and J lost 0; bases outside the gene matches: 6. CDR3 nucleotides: TGTGCCTGGAGAGGAGCGGGGGGGGTTAGCACAGATACGCAGTATTTT. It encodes CAWRGAGGVSTDTQYF.

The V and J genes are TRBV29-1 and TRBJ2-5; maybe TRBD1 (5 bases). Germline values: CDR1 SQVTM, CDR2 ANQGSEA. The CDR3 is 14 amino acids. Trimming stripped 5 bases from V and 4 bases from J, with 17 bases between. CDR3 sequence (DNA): TGCAGCGTTCCCAACGGCAGGGTCCCAGAGACCCAGTACTTC. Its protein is CSVPNGRVPETQYF.

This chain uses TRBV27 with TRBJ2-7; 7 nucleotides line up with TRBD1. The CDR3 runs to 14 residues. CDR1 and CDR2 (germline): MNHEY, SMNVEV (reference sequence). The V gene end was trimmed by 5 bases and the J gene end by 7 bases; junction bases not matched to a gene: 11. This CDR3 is CASSLGTEGLEQYF. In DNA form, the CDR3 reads TGTGCCAGCAGTCTTGGGACAGAAGGACTGGAGCAGTACTTC.

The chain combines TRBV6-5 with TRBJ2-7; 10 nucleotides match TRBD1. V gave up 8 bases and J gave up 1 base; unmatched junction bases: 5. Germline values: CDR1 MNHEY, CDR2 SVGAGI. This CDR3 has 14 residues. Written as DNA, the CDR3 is TGTGCCAGCCAAAGACAGGGGGCATCCTACGAGCAGTACTTC. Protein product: CASQRQGASYEQYF.

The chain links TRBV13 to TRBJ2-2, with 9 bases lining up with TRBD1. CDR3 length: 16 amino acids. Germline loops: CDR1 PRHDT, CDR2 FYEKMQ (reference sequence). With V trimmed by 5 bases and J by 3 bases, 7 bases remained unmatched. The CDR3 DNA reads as TGTGCCAGCAGCCTTTCCGGGACAGGGTACACCGGGGAGCTGTTTTTT. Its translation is CASSLSGTGYTGELFF.

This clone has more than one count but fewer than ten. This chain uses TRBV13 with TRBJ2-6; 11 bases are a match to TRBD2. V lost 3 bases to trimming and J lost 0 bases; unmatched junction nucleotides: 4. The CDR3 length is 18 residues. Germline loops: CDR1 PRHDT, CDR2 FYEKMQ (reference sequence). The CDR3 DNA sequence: TGTGCCAGCAGCTTTCGACTAGCGGGGTTCTCTGGGGCCAACGTCCTGACTTTC. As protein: CASSFRLAGFSGANVLTF.

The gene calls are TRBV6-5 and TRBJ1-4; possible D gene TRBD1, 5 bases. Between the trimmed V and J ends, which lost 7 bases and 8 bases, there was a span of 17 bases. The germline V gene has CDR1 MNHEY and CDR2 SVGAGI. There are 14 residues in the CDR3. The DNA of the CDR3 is TGTGCCAGCATGCCTTCGGGGGATGGAGAAAAACTGTTTTTT. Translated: CASMPSGDGEKLFF.